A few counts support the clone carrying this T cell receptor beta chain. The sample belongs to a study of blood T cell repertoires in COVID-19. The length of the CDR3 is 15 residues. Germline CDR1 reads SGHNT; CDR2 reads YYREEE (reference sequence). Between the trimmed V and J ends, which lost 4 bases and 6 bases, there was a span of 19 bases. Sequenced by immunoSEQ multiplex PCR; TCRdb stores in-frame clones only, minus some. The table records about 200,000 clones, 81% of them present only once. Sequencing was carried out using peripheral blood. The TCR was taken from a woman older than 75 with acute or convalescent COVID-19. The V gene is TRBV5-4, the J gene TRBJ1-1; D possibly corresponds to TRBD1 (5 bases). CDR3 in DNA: TGTGCCAGCAGCCTGGGCGGGCAGGGAGGTTCTGAAGCTTTCTTT. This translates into CASSLGGQGGSEAFF.